This T cell receptor (beta chain) is drawn from a study of metastatic and nonmetastatic thyroid tumors. The study, taken as a whole, reports: TCR beta diversity was reportedly significantly higher in malignant thyroid tumors than benign nodules, in blood and tumor.

The CDR3 sequence is 15 residues long. Per the germline V gene, CDR1 is SGHDT and CDR2 is YYEEEE. After removal of 2 bases from V and 5 bases from J, the junction contained 9 bases not matched to a gene. Prior to thyroid surgery, none of the patients had received any treatment. This clone occurred many times. Its specificity is not known. From the PCR reads, TCRdb re-called clones with MiXCR. Among about 15,000 clones, under 30% were seen once, and the ten largest hold 22%. V gene TRBV5-6 combines with J gene TRBJ1-1; 7 bases match TRBD1. The sequenced sample consisted of tumor tissue. This clonotype was obtained from a female donor with papillary thyroid cancer or a benign thyroid nodule (not recorded which). Some clones in this sample may be carry-over from other donors' samples. The chain's CDR3 is CASSFPQGSGTEAFF. CDR3 DNA sequence: TGTGCCAGCAGCTTCCCACAGGGGAGTGGTACTGAAGCTTTCTTT.